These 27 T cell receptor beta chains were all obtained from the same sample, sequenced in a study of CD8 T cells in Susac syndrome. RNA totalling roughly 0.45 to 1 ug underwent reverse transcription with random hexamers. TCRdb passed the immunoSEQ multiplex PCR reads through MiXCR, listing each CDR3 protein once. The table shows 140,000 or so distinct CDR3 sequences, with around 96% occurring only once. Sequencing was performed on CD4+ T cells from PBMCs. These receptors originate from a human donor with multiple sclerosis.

Here the CDR3 reads CASSEFMNTEAFF. CDR3 nucleotide sequence: TGTGCCAGCAGCGAATTCATGAACACTGAAGCTTTCTTT. The chain links TRBV14 to TRBJ1-1; D unresolved. Trimming removed 5 bases from V and 0 bases from J, with 7 bases in between. Germline V gene data show CDR1 as SGHDN and CDR2 as FVKESK. The CDR3 extends over 13 amino acids.

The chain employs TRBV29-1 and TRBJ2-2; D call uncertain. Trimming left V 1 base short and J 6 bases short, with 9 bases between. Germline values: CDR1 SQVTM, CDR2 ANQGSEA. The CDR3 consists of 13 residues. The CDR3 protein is CSVEGSRAGELFF. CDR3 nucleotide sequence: TGCAGCGTTGAAGGATCCCGCGCCGGGGAGCTGTTTTTT.

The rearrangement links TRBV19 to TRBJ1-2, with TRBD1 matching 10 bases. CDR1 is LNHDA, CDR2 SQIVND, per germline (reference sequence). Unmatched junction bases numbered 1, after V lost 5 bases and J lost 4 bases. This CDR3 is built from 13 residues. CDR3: CASSGTGAYGYTF. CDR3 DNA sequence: TGTGCCAGTAGTGGGACAGGGGCCTATGGCTACACCTTC.

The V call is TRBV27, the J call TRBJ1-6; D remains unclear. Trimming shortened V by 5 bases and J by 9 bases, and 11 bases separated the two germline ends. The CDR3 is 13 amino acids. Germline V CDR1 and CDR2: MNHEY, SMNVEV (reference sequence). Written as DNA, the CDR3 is TGTGCCAGCAGTAGGCCGCCGACTTCACCCCTCCACTTT. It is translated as CASSRPPTSPLHF.

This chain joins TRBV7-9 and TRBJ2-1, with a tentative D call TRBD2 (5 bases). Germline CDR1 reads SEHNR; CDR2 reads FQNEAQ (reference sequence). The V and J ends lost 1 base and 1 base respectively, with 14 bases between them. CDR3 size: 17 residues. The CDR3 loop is CASSLGAPRGSYNEQFF. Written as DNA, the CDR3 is TGTGCCAGCAGCTTAGGAGCACCGCGAGGGTCCTACAATGAGCAGTTCTTC. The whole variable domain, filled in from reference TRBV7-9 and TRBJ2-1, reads DTGVSQNPRHKITKRGQNVTFRCDPISEHNRLYWYRQTLGQGPEFLTYFQNEAQLEKSRLLSDRFSAERPKGSFSTLEIQRTEQGDSAMYLCASSLGAPRGSYNEQFFGPGTRLTVL.

The CDR3 sequence is CASRRGLAGPETQYF. The CDR3 nucleotides read TGTGCCAGCAGGAGGGGACTAGCGGGCCCAGAGACCCAGTACTTC. The V gene is TRBV2, the J gene TRBJ2-5; 12 bases line up with TRBD2. The CDR3 covers 15 residues. With 6 bases clipped from V and 4 bases from J, the junction kept 6 bases outside the gene matches. The germline CDR1 and CDR2 sequences are SNHLY and FYNNEI.

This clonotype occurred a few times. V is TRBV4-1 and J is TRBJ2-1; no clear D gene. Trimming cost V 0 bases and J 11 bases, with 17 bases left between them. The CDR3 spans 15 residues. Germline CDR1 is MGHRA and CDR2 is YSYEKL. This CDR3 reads CASSQEPSGSHKQFF. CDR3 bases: TGCGCCAGCAGCCAAGAACCCTCTGGCAGCCATAAGCAGTTCTTC.

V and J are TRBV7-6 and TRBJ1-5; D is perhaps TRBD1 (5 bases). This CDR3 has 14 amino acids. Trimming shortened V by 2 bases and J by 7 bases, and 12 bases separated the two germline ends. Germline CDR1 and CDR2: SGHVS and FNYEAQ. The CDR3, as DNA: TGTGCCAGCAGCTTACAGGGAGGGGAACAGCCCCAGCATTTT. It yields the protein CASSLQGGEQPQHF. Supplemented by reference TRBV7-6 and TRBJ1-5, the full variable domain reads GAGVSQSPRYKVTKRGQDVALRCDPISGHVSLYWYRQALGQGPEFLTYFNYEAQQDKSGLPNDRFSAERPEGSISTLTIQRTEQRDSAMYRCASSLQGGEQPQHFGDGTRLSIL.

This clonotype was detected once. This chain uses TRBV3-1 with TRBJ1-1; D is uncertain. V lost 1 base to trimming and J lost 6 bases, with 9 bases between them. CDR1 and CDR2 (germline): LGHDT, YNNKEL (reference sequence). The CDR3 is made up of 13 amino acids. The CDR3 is CASSQGVKSEAFF. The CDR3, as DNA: TGTGCCAGCAGCCAAGGGGTAAAATCTGAAGCTTTCTTT.

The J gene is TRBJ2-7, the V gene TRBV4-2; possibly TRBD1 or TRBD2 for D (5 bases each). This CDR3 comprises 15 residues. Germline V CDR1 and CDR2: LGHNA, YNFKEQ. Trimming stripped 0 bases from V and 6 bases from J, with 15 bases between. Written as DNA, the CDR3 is TGTGCCAGCAGCCAAGATGTCCGGGGCCTTGGCGAGCAGTACTTC. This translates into CASSQDVRGLGEQYF.

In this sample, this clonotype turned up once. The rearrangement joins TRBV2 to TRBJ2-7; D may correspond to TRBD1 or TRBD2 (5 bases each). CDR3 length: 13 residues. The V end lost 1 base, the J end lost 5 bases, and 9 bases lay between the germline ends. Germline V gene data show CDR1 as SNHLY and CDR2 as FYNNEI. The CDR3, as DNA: TGTGCCAGCAGTGAAGGAGGGGACCACGAGCAGTACTTC. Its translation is CASSEGGDHEQYF.

Here the CDR3 reads CASRAGQGIYEQYF. CDR3 nucleotide sequence: TGTGCCAGCAGGGCGGGACAGGGGATCTACGAGCAGTACTTC. The chain uses TRBV28 and TRBJ2-7; TRBD1 aligns across 10 bases. The CDR3 totals 14 residues. Germline V gives CDR1 MDHEN, CDR2 SYDVKM. The V and J ends lost 6 bases and 3 bases, in that order; junction bases with no gene match: 5.

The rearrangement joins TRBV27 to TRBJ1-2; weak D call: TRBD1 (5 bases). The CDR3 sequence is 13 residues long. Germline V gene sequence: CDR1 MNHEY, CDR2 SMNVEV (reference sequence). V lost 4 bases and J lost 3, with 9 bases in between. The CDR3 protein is CASSWGQYYGYTF. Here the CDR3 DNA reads TGTGCCAGCAGTTGGGGCCAGTACTATGGCTACACCTTC.

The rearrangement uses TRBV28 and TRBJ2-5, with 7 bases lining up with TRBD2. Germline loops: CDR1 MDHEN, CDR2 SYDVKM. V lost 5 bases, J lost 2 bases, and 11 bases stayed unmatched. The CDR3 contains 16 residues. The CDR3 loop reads CASSLGGSGLQETQYF. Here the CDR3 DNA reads TGTGCCAGCAGTCTGGGAGGGTCAGGGCTACAAGAGACCCAGTACTTC.

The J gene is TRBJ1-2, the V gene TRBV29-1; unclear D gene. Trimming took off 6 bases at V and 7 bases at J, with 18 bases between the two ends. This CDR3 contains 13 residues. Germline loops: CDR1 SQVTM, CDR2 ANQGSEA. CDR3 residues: CSVATNPHPGYTF. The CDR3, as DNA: TGCAGCGTGGCGACTAATCCTCACCCTGGCTACACCTTC.

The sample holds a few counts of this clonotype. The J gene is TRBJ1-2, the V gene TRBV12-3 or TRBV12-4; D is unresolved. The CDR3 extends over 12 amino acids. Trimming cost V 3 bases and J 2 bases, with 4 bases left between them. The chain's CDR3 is CASSLLNYGYTF. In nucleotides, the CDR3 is TGTGCCAGCAGTTTGCTAAACTATGGCTACACCTTC.

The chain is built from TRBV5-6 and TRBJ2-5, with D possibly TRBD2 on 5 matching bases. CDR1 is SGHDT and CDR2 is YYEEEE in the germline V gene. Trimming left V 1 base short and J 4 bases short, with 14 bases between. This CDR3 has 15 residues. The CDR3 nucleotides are TGTGCCAGCAGCTTGAGGCAACTAGGTGGAGAGACCCAGTACTTC. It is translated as CASSLRQLGGETQYF.

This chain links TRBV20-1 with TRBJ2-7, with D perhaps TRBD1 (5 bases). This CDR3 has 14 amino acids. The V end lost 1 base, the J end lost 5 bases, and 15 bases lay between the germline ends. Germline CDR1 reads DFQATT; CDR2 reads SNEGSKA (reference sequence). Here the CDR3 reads CSARGGQSGDEQYF. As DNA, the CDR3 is TGCAGTGCTAGAGGGGGCCAGTCCGGCGACGAGCAGTACTTC.

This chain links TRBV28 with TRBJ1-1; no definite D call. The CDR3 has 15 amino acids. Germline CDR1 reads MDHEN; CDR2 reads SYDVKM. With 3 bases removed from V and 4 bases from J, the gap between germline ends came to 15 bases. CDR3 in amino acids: CASSFPGPGGTEAFF. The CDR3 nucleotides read TGTGCCAGCAGTTTTCCCGGGCCGGGCGGCACTGAAGCTTTCTTT.

The CDR3 region has the DNA TGCAGCGTTGTAGTAGGGGGTGGTGGAAACACCATATATTTT. Protein product: CSVVVGGGGNTIYF. This chain joins TRBV29-1 and TRBJ1-3; TRBD1 is a possible D gene (6 bases). The CDR3 has 14 residues. Per germline, CDR1 SQVTM and CDR2 ANQGSEA. V was clipped by 4 bases and J by 3 bases, with 13 bases between them.

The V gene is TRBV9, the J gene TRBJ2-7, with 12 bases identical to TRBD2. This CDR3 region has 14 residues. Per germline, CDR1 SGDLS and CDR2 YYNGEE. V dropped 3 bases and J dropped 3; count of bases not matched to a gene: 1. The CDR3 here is CASSETSGGYEQYF. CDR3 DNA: TGTGCCAGCAGCGAGACTAGCGGGGGCTACGAGCAGTACTTC.

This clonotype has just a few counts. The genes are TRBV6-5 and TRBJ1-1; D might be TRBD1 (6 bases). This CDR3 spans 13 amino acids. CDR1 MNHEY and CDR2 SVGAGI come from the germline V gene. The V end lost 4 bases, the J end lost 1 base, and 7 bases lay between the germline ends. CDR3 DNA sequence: TGTGCCAGCAGTTCCAGGGGGAACACTGAAGCTTTCTTT. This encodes CASSSRGNTEAFF.

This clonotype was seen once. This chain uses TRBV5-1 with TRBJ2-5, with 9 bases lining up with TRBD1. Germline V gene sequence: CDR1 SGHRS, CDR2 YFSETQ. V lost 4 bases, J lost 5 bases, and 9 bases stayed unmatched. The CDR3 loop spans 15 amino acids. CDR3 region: CASSTGQGFGETQYF. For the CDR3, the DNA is TGCGCCAGCAGCACCGGACAGGGGTTTGGTGAGACCCAGTACTTC.

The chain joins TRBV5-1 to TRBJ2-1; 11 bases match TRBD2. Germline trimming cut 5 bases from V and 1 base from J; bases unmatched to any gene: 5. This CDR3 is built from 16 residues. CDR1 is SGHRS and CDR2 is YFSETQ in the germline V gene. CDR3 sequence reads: CASRETSGKSYNEQFF. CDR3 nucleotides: TGCGCCAGCAGGGAGACTAGCGGGAAGTCCTACAATGAGCAGTTCTTC.

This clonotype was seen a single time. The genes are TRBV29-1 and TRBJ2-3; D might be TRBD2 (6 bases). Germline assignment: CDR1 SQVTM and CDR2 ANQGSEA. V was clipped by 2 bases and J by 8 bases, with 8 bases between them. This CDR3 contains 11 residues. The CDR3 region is CSVETGVTQYF. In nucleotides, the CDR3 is TGCAGCGTTGAAACGGGAGTTACGCAGTATTTT.

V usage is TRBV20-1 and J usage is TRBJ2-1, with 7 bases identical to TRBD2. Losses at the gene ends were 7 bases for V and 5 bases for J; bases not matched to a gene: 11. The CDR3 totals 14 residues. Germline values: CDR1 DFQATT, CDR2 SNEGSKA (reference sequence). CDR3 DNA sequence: TGCAGTGTTAGCGGGCTAGTCGTCAACAATGAGCAGTTCTTC. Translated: CSVSGLVVNNEQFF.

The CDR3 DNA reads as TGTGCCAGCAGCTATTGGACAGGAAATAAGAACACTGAAGCTTTCTTT. Its translation: CASSYWTGNKNTEAFF. The chain recombines TRBV3-1 with TRBJ1-1; 7 bases are a match to TRBD1. The V and J ends lost 5 bases and 1 base, in that order; junction bases with no gene match: 10. CDR1 LGHDT and CDR2 YNNKEL come from the germline V gene (reference sequence). The CDR3 sequence is 16 residues long.